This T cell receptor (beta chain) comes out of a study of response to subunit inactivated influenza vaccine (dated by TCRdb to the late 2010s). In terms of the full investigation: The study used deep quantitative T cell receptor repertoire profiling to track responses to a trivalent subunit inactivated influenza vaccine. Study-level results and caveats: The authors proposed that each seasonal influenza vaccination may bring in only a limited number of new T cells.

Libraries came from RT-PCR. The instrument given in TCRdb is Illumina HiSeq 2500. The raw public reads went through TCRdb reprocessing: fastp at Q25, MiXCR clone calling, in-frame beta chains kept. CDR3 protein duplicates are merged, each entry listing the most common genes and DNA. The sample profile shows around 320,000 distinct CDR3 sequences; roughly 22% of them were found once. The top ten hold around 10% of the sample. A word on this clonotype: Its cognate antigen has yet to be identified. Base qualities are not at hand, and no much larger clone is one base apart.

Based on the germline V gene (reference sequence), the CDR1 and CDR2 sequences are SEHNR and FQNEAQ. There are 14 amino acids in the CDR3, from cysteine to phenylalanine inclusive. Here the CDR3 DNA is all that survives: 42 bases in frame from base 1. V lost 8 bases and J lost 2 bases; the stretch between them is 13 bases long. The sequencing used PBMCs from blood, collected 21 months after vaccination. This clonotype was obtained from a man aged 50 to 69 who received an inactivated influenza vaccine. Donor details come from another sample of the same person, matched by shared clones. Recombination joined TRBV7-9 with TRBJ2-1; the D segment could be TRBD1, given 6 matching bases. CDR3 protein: CASLGQPAYNEQFF. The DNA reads TGTGCCAGCTTAGGACAGCCAGCCTACAATGAGCAGTTCTTC.